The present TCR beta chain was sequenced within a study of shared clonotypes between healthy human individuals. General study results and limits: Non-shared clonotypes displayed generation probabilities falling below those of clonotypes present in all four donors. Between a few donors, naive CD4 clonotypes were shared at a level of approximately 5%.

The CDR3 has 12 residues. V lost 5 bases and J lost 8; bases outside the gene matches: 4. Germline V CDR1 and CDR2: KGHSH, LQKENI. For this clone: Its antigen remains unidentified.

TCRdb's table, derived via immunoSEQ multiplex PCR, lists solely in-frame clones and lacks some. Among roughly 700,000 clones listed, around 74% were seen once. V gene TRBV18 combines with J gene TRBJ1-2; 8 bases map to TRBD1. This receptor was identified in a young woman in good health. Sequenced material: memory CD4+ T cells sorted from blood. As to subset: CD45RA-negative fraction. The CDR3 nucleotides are TGTGCCAGCTCATCGACAGGGGACGGCTACACCTTC. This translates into CASSSTGDGYTF. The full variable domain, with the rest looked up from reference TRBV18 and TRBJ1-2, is NAGVMQNPRHLVRRRGQEARLRCSPMKGHSHVYWYRQLPEEGLKFMVYLQKENIIDESGMPKERFSAEFPKEGPSILRIQQVVRGDSAAYFCASSSTGDGYTFGSGTRLTVV.